Listed below are T cell receptor beta chains from one sample, sequenced in a study. A single record per CDR3 protein comes from TCRdb applying MiXCR to the 5' RACE reads. The table shows over 50,000 distinct CDR3 sequences, with 25% to 30% occurring only once. Material for sequencing was tumor-infiltrating naive CD4+ T cells sorted from the breast tumor. These receptor sequences come from a female donor with breast cancer. Both conserved end residues are part of each CDR3. The D gene is left open where the match is weak. Rows may omit the clone size; those that give it use once, few, many or a size class.

J: TRBJ1-2; size: many; V: TRBV7-9; D: .; CDR3: CASSLYPGLTNYGYTF; DNA: TGTGCCAGCAGCTTATACCCAGGGCTAACAAACTATGGCTACACCTTC
J: TRBJ2-1; size: .; V: TRBV5-1; D: TRBD2; CDR3: CASSSVGLAGNEQFF; DNA: TGCGCCAGCAGTTCTGTTGGACTAGCGGGAAATGAGCAGTTCTTC
J: TRBJ2-3; size: few; V: TRBV7-2; D: .; CDR3: CASSLGGARTDTQYF; DNA: TGTGCCAGCAGCTTAGGTGGGGCTCGCACAGATACGCAGTATTTT
J: TRBJ2-1; size: .; V: TRBV5-6; D: TRBD2; CDR3: CASSLLRDYMNEQFF; DNA: TGTGCCAGCAGCTTGTTAAGGGACTATATGAATGAGCAGTTCTTC
J: TRBJ2-3; size: .; V: TRBV7-3; D: .; CDR3: CASSSGQPSTDTQYF; DNA: TGTGCCAGCAGCTCCGGACAGCCGAGCACAGATACGCAGTATTTT
J: TRBJ2-3; size: few; V: TRBV6-5; D: .; CDR3: CASSYRGGTDTQYF; DNA: TGTGCCAGCAGTTACAGGGGGGGCACAGATACGCAGTATTTT
J: TRBJ2-4; size: .; V: TRBV6-1; D: .; CDR3: CASSVRGAAKNIQYF; DNA: TGTGCCAGCAGTGTCAGAGGAGCAGCCAAAAACATTCAGTACTTC
J: TRBJ1-6; size: few; V: TRBV5-1; D: .; CDR3: CASSPEFGISPLHF; DNA: TGCGCCAGCAGCCCGGAGTTTGGGATTTCACCCCTCCACTTT
J: TRBJ1-4; size: .; V: TRBV6-5; D: .; CDR3: CASSSTVDEKLFF; DNA: TGTGCCAGCAGTTCTACAGTAGATGAAAAACTGTTTTTT
J: TRBJ2-2; size: .; V: TRBV6-5; D: TRBD2; CDR3: CASSFGGRNTGELFF; DNA: TGTGCCAGCAGTTTCGGCGGGAGGAACACCGGGGAGCTGTTTTTT
J: TRBJ1-3; size: .; V: TRBV28; D: .; CDR3: CASSFLPRSGNTIYF; DNA: TGTGCCAGCAGCTTCCTGCCAAGGAGTGGAAACACCATATATTTT
J: TRBJ2-7; size: few; V: TRBV28; D: .; CDR3: CASRPSRTYEQYF; DNA: TGTGCCAGCAGACCAAGTAGAACCTACGAGCAGTACTTC
J: TRBJ2-3; size: few; V: TRBV4-3; D: TRBD2; CDR3: CASSRSGSGETDTQYF; DNA: TGCGCCAGCAGCCGAAGCGGGAGCGGGGAGACAGATACGCAGTATTTT
J: TRBJ2-3; size: .; V: TRBV20-1; D: .; CDR3: CSARFGNTDTQYF; DNA: TGCAGTGCTAGGTTTGGAAACACAGATACGCAGTATTTT
J: TRBJ1-1; size: once; V: TRBV12-3/TRBV12-4; D: TRBD1; CDR3: CASSRTGGWTEAFF; DNA: TGTGCCAGCAGCCGGACAGGGGGGTGGACTGAAGCTTTCTTT
J: TRBJ1-5; size: few; V: TRBV19; D: .; CDR3: CASSIARGGLPQHF; DNA: TGTGCCAGTAGCATCGCGAGGGGGGGCTTGCCCCAGCATTTT
J: TRBJ2-1; size: .; V: TRBV5-6; D: TRBD2; CDR3: CASSLRGRMTYNEQFF; DNA: TGTGCCAGCAGCTTGCGCGGGAGAATGACCTACAATGAGCAGTTCTTC
J: TRBJ2-2; size: .; V: TRBV5-1; D: .; CDR3: CASGSALEANTGELFF; DNA: TGCGCCAGCGGCTCGGCGCTAGAAGCGAACACCGGGGAGCTGTTTTTT
J: TRBJ2-3; size: .; V: TRBV7-2; D: TRBD2; CDR3: CASSSGLAGGSDTQYF; DNA: TGTGCCAGCAGCTCCGGACTAGCGGGAGGGAGTGATACGCAGTATTTT
J: TRBJ1-5; size: few; V: TRBV9; D: .; CDR3: CASSVDREGQPQHF; DNA: TGTGCCAGCAGCGTAGACAGGGAGGGGCAGCCCCAGCATTTT
J: TRBJ2-1; size: .; V: TRBV6-1; D: TRBD2; CDR3: CASALAAYNEQFF; DNA: TGTGCCTCGGCACTAGCGGCCTACAATGAGCAGTTCTTC
J: TRBJ2-3; size: .; V: TRBV11-2; D: TRBD2; CDR3: CASSSALAGGTDTQYF; DNA: TGTGCCAGCAGCTCCGCACTAGCGGGGGGCACAGATACGCAGTATTTT
J: TRBJ1-1; size: few; V: TRBV5-1; D: TRBD1; CDR3: CASSFDRGKAEAFF; DNA: TGCGCCAGCAGCTTCGACAGGGGTAAGGCTGAAGCTTTCTTT
J: TRBJ1-2; size: .; V: TRBV7-9; D: TRBD1; CDR3: CASSLGQGQNYGYTF; DNA: TGTGCCAGCAGCCTAGGACAGGGGCAGAACTATGGCTACACCTTC
J: TRBJ1-2; size: .; V: TRBV12-3/TRBV12-4; D: .; CDR3: CASRTSWDASYGYTF; DNA: TGTGCCAGCAGAACTTCCTGGGACGCTTCCTATGGCTACACCTTC
J: TRBJ2-5; size: .; V: TRBV20-1; D: .; CDR3: CSAGARETQYF; DNA: TGCAGTGCCGGGGCAAGGGAGACCCAGTACTTC
J: TRBJ2-7; size: .; V: TRBV6-5; D: TRBD2; CDR3: CASSGTSGNEQYF; DNA: TGTGCCAGCAGCGGGACTAGCGGGAACGAGCAGTACTTC
J: TRBJ1-5; size: many; V: TRBV4-2; D: TRBD1; CDR3: CASSHKGAQPQHF; DNA: TGTGCCAGCAGCCACAAGGGGGCCCAGCCCCAGCATTTT
J: TRBJ1-5; size: .; V: TRBV19; D: .; CDR3: CASSIVDGGQQPQHF; DNA: TGTGCCAGTAGTATAGTTGATGGGGGCCAACAGCCCCAGCATTTT
J: TRBJ1-2; size: .; V: TRBV4-1; D: .; CDR3: CASSRDQYGYTF; DNA: TGCGCCAGCAGCCGTGACCAGTATGGCTACACCTTC
J: TRBJ2-1; size: few; V: TRBV3-1; D: TRBD2; CDR3: CASSLLASGSNEQFF; DNA: TGTGCCAGCAGCCTTCTAGCTAGCGGGAGTAATGAGCAGTTCTTC
J: TRBJ2-5; size: .; V: TRBV5-1; D: TRBD1; CDR3: CASSPQPTGAIQETQYF; DNA: TGCGCCAGCAGCCCGCAGCCGACAGGGGCCATTCAAGAGACCCAGTACTTC
J: TRBJ2-3; size: .; V: TRBV9; D: .; CDR3: CASSGAVRLPDTQYF; DNA: TGTGCCAGCAGCGGAGCGGTTAGACTCCCAGATACGCAGTATTTT
J: TRBJ2-3; size: many; V: TRBV6-2/TRBV6-3; D: TRBD2; CDR3: CASSYLTASGRFTDTQYF; DNA: TGTGCCAGCAGTTACTTAACCGCTAGCGGGAGATTCACAGATACGCAGTATTTT
J: TRBJ1-1; size: .; V: TRBV3-1; D: .; CDR3: CASSRTLAGRHTEAFF; DNA: TGTGCCAGCAGCCGGACGCTGGCGGGTAGGCACACTGAAGCTTTCTTT
J: TRBJ2-1; size: few; V: TRBV5-1; D: .; CDR3: CASSLDGSKQFF; DNA: TGCGCCAGCAGCTTGGATGGTAGCAAGCAGTTCTTC
J: TRBJ2-3; size: .; V: TRBV4-2; D: .; CDR3: CASSQGEGEGTDTQYF; DNA: TGTGCCAGCAGCCAAGGGGAGGGGGAGGGCACAGATACGCAGTATTTT
J: TRBJ1-2; size: few; V: TRBV28; D: .; CDR3: CAVQGGISGYTF; DNA: TGTGCCGTACAGGGTGGGATAAGTGGCTACACCTTC
J: TRBJ2-1; size: few; V: TRBV5-1; D: TRBD2; CDR3: CASSSGGADYNEQFF; DNA: TGCGCCAGCAGCTCCGGGGGGGCTGATTACAATGAGCAGTTCTTC
J: TRBJ2-1; size: many; V: TRBV29-1; D: TRBD2; CDR3: CSASLAGGNNEQFF; DNA: TGCAGCGCCTCACTAGCGGGAGGGAACAATGAGCAGTTCTTC
J: TRBJ2-2; size: many; V: TRBV6-1; D: TRBD2; CDR3: CASSERAGRAGELFF; DNA: TGTGCCAGCAGTGAAAGGGCAGGGAGGGCCGGGGAGCTGTTTTTT